Reported below is one T cell receptor beta chain. CDR1 and CDR2 (germline): SGHRS, YFSETQ. The CDR3 runs to 16 residues. V was clipped by 3 bases and J by 5 bases; unmatched bases: 9. Source study methods: For nucleated cells, counts were estimated from reference gene primer amplification. Only in-frame clones appear in the TCRdb table, and some are missing; sequencing was by immunoSEQ multiplex PCR. V, J and clone size reflect that table, while D and trimming were determined from the DNA. The table lists around 180,000 clones, more than 85% of them singletons. These data come from a study of blood T cell repertoires in COVID-19. The overall study: Samples representing acute and convalescent COVID-19 were sourced from the United States, Italy and Spain. PBMCs, B-cell-depleted T cells, or T cells provided the cDNA or gDNA that made up the material.

The V and J genes are TRBV5-1 and TRBJ2-5; 11 bases line up with TRBD1. This clonotype was sampled from a woman aged 30 to 39 with active or convalescent COVID-19. The sequencing input was peripheral blood. The CDR3 spells CASSSGGTGGSETQYF. CDR3 nucleotides: TGCGCCAGCAGCTCGGGTGGGACAGGGGGATCGGAGACCCAGTACTTC. Complete variable domain (other parts from reference TRBV5-1 and TRBJ2-5): KAGVTQTPRYLIKTRGQQVTLSCSPISGHRSVSWYQQTPGQGLQFLFEYFSETQRNKGNFPGRFSGRQFSNSRSEMNVSTLELGDSALYLCASSSGGTGGSETQYFGPGTRLLVL.